This is a list of T cell receptor beta chains from one sample in a study of CD8+CD57+ T cells in acquired aplastic anemia. TCRdb called the reads again in MiXCR, with one record for every CDR3 protein. The table includes just over 450,000 distinct CDR3 sequences, around 32% detected once. The sample consisted of sorted CD4+, CD8+, or CD8+CD57+ T cells (not recorded which) from PBMCs. The origin of the receptors is a human donor with aplastic anemia. CDR3s include the opening cysteine and the closing phenylalanine or tryptophan. D genes are given only for firm matches. Rows may omit the clone size; those that give it use once, few, many or a size class.

>-|once|TRBV7-3|13|TRBJ2-7
CASSDNNSYEQYF
TGTGCCAGCAGTGACAACAACTCCTACGAGCAGTACTTC
>-|many|TRBV29-1|16|TRBJ2-7
CSVQGTYSKSSYEQYF
TGCAGCGTTCAGGGGACCTACTCGAAAAGCTCCTACGAGCAGTACTTC
>-|many|TRBV4-2|19|TRBJ1-6
CASSQRGRWDWSYNSPLHF
TGTGCCAGCAGCCAACGAGGCAGATGGGATTGGTCCTATAATTCACCCCTCCACTTT
>-|few|TRBV7-3|14|TRBJ1-1
CASSLGGLDTEAFF
TGTGCCAGCAGCTTGGGGGGCCTGGACACTGAAGCTTTCTTT
>TRBD1|-|TRBV25-1|16|TRBJ1-1
CASKGSGGTGNTEAFF
TGTGCCAGCAAGGGTAGTGGCGGGACAGGGAACACTGAAGCTTTCTTT
>-|many|TRBV20-1|11|TRBJ2-1
CSAQRQVEQFF
TGCAGTGCTCAGAGACAGGTTGAGCAGTTCTTC
>-|many|TRBV29-1|12|TRBJ1-4
CSVLPAGGKLFF
TGCAGCGTTCTACCCGCCGGAGGGAAACTGTTTTTT
>-|few|TRBV6-1|13|TRBJ1-5
CASRAEIDQPQHF
TGTGCCAGCAGGGCTGAAATTGATCAGCCCCAGCATTTT
>-|many|TRBV24-1|13|TRBJ2-5
CATSEQGRETQYF
TGTGCCACCAGTGAACAGGGGAGGGAGACCCAGTACTTC
>-|-|TRBV2|11|TRBJ2-7
CASRGDGEQYF
TGTGCCAGCAGGGGCGACGGCGAGCAGTACTTC
>TRBD1|-|TRBV10-3|14|TRBJ1-1
CAITEGQENTEAFF
TGTGCCATCACCGAGGGACAGGAGAACACTGAAGCTTTCTTT
>-|-|TRBV11-2|17|TRBJ1-6
CASSPTRGGSYNSPLHF
TGTGCCAGCAGTCCCACCCGGGGGGGCTCCTATAATTCACCCCTCCACTTT
>-|many|TRBV7-2|12|TRBJ1-5
CASRQENQPQHF
TGTGCCAGCCGACAGGAGAATCAGCCCCAGCATTTT
>TRBD1|-|TRBV29-1|13|TRBJ1-4
CSAKDRGNEKLSF
TGCAGCGCCAAAGACAGGGGAAATGAAAAACTGTCTTTT